The 23 T cell receptor beta chains presented below share a single source sample, sequenced in a study of blood T cell repertoires in COVID-19. TCRdb's copy holds only in-frame clones and misses some; the assay was immunoSEQ multiplex PCR. The sample carries about 96,000 clones, approximately 90% recorded once. Material for sequencing was peripheral blood. Source of these receptors: a human donor with COVID-19, enrolled during active disease. The donor label of this sample is uncertain.

This chain links TRBV6-5 with TRBJ2-1; 11 nucleotides agree with TRBD2. Trimming cost V 6 bases and J 3 bases; bases outside gene matches: 1. Germline V CDR1 and CDR2: MNHEY, SVGAGI. This CDR3 spans 14 amino acids. DNA of the CDR3: TGTGCCAGCAGGGGACTAGCGGTCTACAATGAGCAGTTCTTC. This encodes CASRGLAVYNEQFF.

V gene TRBV25-1 combines with J gene TRBJ2-2, with D maybe TRBD1 (8 bases). The CDR3 covers 14 residues. Germline V gene lookup returns CDR1 MGHDK and CDR2 SYGVNS. The V gene lost 7 bases and the J gene lost 6 bases, with 15 bases spanning the gap. Here the CDR3 DNA reads TGTGCCAGCACAGACAGGGGAGGGTCCGGGGAGCTGTTTTTT. Residues: CASTDRGGSGELFF.

CDR3 nucleotide sequence: TGTGCCAGCAGCCTAGGACAGGGACTCCGCTCTGGGGCCAACGTCCTGACTTTC. Translating it yields CASSLGQGLRSGANVLTF. The chain carries TRBV4-2 and TRBJ2-6; 8 bases match TRBD1. CDR1 is LGHNA, CDR2 YNFKEQ, per germline. Unmatched junction bases numbered 8, after V lost 4 bases and J lost 0 bases. The CDR3 totals 18 residues.

Remarks on this clone: Relative to the germline gene, one junction end is altered; a read error may explain this. The rearrangement uses TRBV6-4 and TRBJ2-7; D is uncertain. There are 11 residues in the CDR3. From germline, CDR1 is MRHNA and CDR2 SNTAGT. The CDR3 nucleotides read TGTGCCAGCAGTGACTCCAACGAGCAGTACTTC. It translates to CASSDSNEQYF.

The chain uses TRBV4-1 and TRBJ2-6; D remains ambiguous. V was cut by 1 base and J by 0 bases, with 10 bases left in between. Germline values: CDR1 MGHRA, CDR2 YSYEKL. The CDR3 extends over 17 amino acids. The DNA of the CDR3 is TGCGCCAGCAGCCAAGCGAGCACCTACTCTGGGGCCAACGTCCTGACTTTC. Its translation is CASSQASTYSGANVLTF.

The rearrangement uses TRBV4-1 and TRBJ2-2; TRBD2 might be the D (6 bases). CDR1 is MGHRA, CDR2 YSYEKL, per germline. Trimming cost V 1 base and J 7 bases, with 13 bases left between them. The CDR3 is 15 amino acids. Here the CDR3 DNA reads TGCGCCAGCAGCCAAGGGGTCGGGGGAAACGGGGAGCTGTTTTTT. It translates to CASSQGVGGNGELFF.

This chain uses TRBV28 with TRBJ1-4, with D unclear. Trimming removed 8 bases from V and 8 bases from J, with 21 bases in between. The CDR3 sequence is 15 residues long. CDR1 and CDR2 (germline): MDHEN, SYDVKM. CDR3 loop: CASFNTGVGGEKLFF. CDR3 DNA: TGTGCCAGCTTCAATACTGGAGTAGGAGGAGAAAAACTGTTTTTT.

The chain carries TRBV10-3 and TRBJ2-1; D is ambiguous. This CDR3 comprises 15 residues. Germline CDR1 reads ENHRY; CDR2 reads SYGVKD. Trimming stripped 3 bases from V and 0 bases from J, with 9 bases between. CDR3 in DNA: TGTGCCATCAGTGATAGCACTGGCTCCTACAATGAGCAGTTCTTC. Translated: CAISDSTGSYNEQFF.

The chain combines TRBV18 with TRBJ2-5; 10 positions match TRBD1. CDR1 and CDR2 (germline): KGHSH, LQKENI. The V gene end was trimmed by 0 bases and the J gene end by 1 base; junction bases not matched to a gene: 2. The length of the CDR3 is 16 residues. The CDR3 sequence is CASSPPGQGSQETQYF. The CDR3 DNA reads TGTGCCAGCTCACCACCGGGACAGGGGAGCCAAGAGACCCAGTACTTC.

The chain joins TRBV4-2 to TRBJ2-7; 11 bases align to TRBD1. CDR1 is LGHNA and CDR2 is YNFKEQ in the germline V gene. V shed 0 bases, J shed 4 bases, and the junction held 5 bases outside the gene matches. This CDR3 has 16 amino acids. The CDR3 region is CASSQEDGTGGYEQYF. In DNA form, the CDR3 reads TGTGCCAGCAGCCAAGAAGATGGGACAGGGGGGTACGAGCAGTACTTC.

J is TRBJ1-2 and V is TRBV5-1; D perhaps matches TRBD1 (6 bases). The CDR3 is 15 residues long. The V gene lost 0 bases and the J gene lost 2 bases, with 11 bases spanning the gap. CDR1 and CDR2 from the germline V gene are SGHRS and YFSETQ. The CDR3 sequence is CASSLGTAENYGYTF. For the CDR3, the DNA is TGCGCCAGCAGCTTGGGGACAGCTGAAAACTATGGCTACACCTTC.

The chain links TRBV29-1 to TRBJ2-5; D is unclear. Deletions cut 2 bases from V and 2 bases from J, with 9 bases between. The CDR3 is 13 residues long. Germline V gene data show CDR1 as SQVTM and CDR2 as ANQGSEA. The CDR3 is CSVEITAQETQYF. The CDR3 DNA is TGCAGCGTTGAAATAACAGCTCAAGAGACCCAGTACTTC.

The V and J genes are TRBV7-3 and TRBJ2-2, with 7 nucleotides matching TRBD2. CDR1 is SGHTA, CDR2 FQGTGA, per germline. The V gene end was trimmed by 6 bases and the J gene end by 5 bases; junction bases not matched to a gene: 12. This CDR3 has 16 residues. This CDR3 is CASSKIGGSGTGELFF. CDR3 sequence (DNA): TGTGCCAGCAGTAAAATCGGCGGGAGCGGAACCGGGGAGCTGTTTTTT.

The V gene is TRBV18, the J gene TRBJ1-5; 7 bases are a match to TRBD1. Germline values: CDR1 KGHSH, CDR2 LQKENI. V gave up 2 bases and J gave up 9 bases; unmatched junction bases: 16. CDR3 length: 17 amino acids. Here the CDR3 reads CASSPSGDSRPGGPQHF. In DNA, the CDR3 is TGTGCCAGCTCACCATCCGGGGACAGTCGTCCAGGCGGGCCCCAGCATTTT.

Regarding this clone: The CDR3 does not end in the conserved phenylalanine or tryptophan, so this is likely a read error. The DNA is omitted, as the CDR3 cannot be located on it reliably, and the CDR3 follows TCRdb's listing. V is TRBV18 and J is TRBJ2-7; no check of the table's D call, TRBD2, against the DNA was made. Germline V gene data show CDR1 as KGHSH and CDR2 as LQKENI. The CDR3 has 13 residues if both end residues are counted. This CDR3 is CASSPPPGGTAII.

This chain uses TRBV29-1 with TRBJ2-3, with a possible D match to TRBD1 (6 bases). This CDR3 comprises 16 residues. CDR1 and CDR2 (germline): SQVTM, ANQGSEA. V lost 7 bases to trimming and J lost 5 bases, with 25 bases between them. CDR3 DNA: TGCAGCGCCAGAACCTGGGACGGTAGGGGGATAGATACGCAGTATTTT. This translates into CSARTWDGRGIDTQYF.

The chain has TRBV5-5 and TRBJ2-7, with TRBD2 matching 7 bases. This CDR3 is 15 amino acids long. CDR1 and CDR2 (germline): SGHKS, YYEKEE (reference sequence). V was clipped by 0 bases and J by 3 bases; unmatched bases: 6. The CDR3 loop reads CASSLGAGTDYEQYF. The CDR3 nucleotides are TGTGCCAGCAGCTTGGGAGCGGGGACGGACTACGAGCAGTACTTC.

This chain uses TRBV25-1 with TRBJ2-3; maybe TRBD2 (5 bases). Germline CDR1 MGHDK, CDR2 SYGVNS. The CDR3 is 13 amino acids. The germline V and J ends were trimmed by 6 bases and 11 bases, with 18 bases remaining between them. Here the CDR3 reads CASRDSHDIKQYF. CDR3 in DNA: TGTGCCAGCAGGGACTCCCATGATATTAAGCAGTATTTT.

The rearrangement uses TRBV5-1 and TRBJ1-2, with a possible D match to TRBD1 (5 bases). CDR3 length equals 13 residues. Germline V lookup: CDR1 SGHRS, CDR2 YFSETQ. Trimming removed 5 bases at V and 8 bases at J, with 16 bases between. CDR3 in DNA: TGCGCCAGCAGACAGACGGGGGGTACGGGCTACACCTTC. Translation: CASRQTGGTGYTF.

The chain links TRBV6-1 to TRBJ2-5, with D perhaps TRBD1 (6 bases). V was trimmed by 3 bases and J by 5 bases, leaving 10 bases between them. The CDR3 runs 13 residues. Germline V CDR1 and CDR2: MNHNS, SASEGT. The CDR3 DNA reads as TGTGCCAGCAGTGAGTTAAGGGGGGAGACCCAGTACTTC. Translated, it gives CASSELRGETQYF.

The gene calls are TRBV6-5 and TRBJ2-1, with TRBD1 matching over 10 bases. V lost 6 bases to trimming and J lost 4 bases; unmatched junction nucleotides: 6. The CDR3 runs 15 residues. Germline CDR1 MNHEY, CDR2 SVGAGI. The CDR3 region is CASRRGQGVYNEQFF. The CDR3 DNA follows: TGTGCCAGCAGACGAGGACAGGGGGTTTACAATGAGCAGTTCTTC.

The chain is built from TRBV9 and TRBJ2-1; 10 bases are shared with TRBD1. Germline V gene sequence: CDR1 SGDLS, CDR2 YYNGEE. The J segment lost 3 bases and the V segment lost 3 bases, leaving 6 bases of the junction unmatched. The CDR3 totals 16 residues. CDR3 sequence: CASSGTGTGDYNEQFF. CDR3 coding DNA: TGTGCCAGCAGCGGCACCGGGACAGGGGACTACAATGAGCAGTTCTTC.

This chain links TRBV3-1 (or the pseudogene TRBV3-2) with TRBJ2-1; TRBD2 aligns across 11 bases. The CDR3 spans 18 residues. The trim removed 1 base at V and 3 bases at J, leaving 8 bases unmatched. Looked up from germline, CDR1 is LGHDT and CDR2 is YNNKEL (reference sequence). The CDR3 DNA reads as TGTGCCAGCAGCCAAGGGATTGGGACTAGCGGCAACTACAATGAGCAGTTCTTC. Amino acid sequence: CASSQGIGTSGNYNEQFF.